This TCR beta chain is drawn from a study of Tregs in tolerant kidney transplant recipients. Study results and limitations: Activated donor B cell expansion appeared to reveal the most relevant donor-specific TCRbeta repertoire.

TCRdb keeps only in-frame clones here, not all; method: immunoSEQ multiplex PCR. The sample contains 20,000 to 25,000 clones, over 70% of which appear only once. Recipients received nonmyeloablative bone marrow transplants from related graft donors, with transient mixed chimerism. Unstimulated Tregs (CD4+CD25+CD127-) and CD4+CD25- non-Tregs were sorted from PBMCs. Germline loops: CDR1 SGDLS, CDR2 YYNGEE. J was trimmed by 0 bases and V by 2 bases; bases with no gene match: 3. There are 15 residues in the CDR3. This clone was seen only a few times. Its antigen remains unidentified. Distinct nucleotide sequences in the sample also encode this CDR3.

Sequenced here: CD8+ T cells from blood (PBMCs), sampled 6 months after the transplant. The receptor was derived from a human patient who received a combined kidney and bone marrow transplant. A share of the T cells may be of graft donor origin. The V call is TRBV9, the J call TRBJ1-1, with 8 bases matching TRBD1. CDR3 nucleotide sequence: TGTGCCAGCAGCGTTAGGACAGGGATGAACACTGAAGCTTTCTTT. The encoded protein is CASSVRTGMNTEAFF.